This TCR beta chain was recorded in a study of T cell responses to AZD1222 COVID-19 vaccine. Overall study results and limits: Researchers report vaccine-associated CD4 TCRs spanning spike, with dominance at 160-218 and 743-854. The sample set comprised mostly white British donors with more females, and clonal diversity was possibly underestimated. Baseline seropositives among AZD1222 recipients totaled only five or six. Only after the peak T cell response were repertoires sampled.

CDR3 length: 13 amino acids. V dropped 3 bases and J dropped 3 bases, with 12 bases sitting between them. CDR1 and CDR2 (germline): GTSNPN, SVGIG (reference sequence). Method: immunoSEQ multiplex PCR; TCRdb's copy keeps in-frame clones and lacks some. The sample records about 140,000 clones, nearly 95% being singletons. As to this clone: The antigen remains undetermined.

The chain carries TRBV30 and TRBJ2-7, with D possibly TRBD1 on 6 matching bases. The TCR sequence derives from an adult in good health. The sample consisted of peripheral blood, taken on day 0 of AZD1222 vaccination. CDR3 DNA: TGTGCCTGGAGGGGTAGGGGGAACTACGAGCAGTACTTC. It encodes CAWRGRGNYEQYF.